A single T cell receptor (beta chain) is shown here with its context. Per the original methods: Amplification with reference gene primers provided the estimates of nucleated cell counts. Profiling relied on immunoSEQ multiplex PCR, and the TCRdb table lists in-frame clones only, not all of them. From that table come the V and J calls and clone size; the DNA was used to work out D and trimming. The table lists hundreds of thousands of clones, 80% to 90% of them singletons. The CDR3 is 16 residues long. CDR1 and CDR2 (germline): LNHDA, SQIVND (reference sequence). The V segment lost 6 bases and the J segment 0 bases; nucleotides outside the gene matches: 5. These data are taken from a study of blood T cell repertoires in COVID-19. Study summary: Spain, Italy and the United States supplied samples that represented acute and convalescent COVID-19.

Sequencing input: peripheral blood. This TCR derives from a man aged 35 to 55 with acute or convalescent COVID-19. The chain uses TRBV19 and TRBJ1-6, with 7 bases fitting TRBD1. CDR3 nucleotides: TGTGCCAGTAGGACACAGGGGCTCTCCTATAATTCACCCCTCCACTTT. It translates to CASRTQGLSYNSPLHF.